What follows are 21 T cell receptor beta chains derived from one specimen sequenced in a study of spatial heterogeneity in lung cancer. Each CDR3 protein is one row after TCRdb ran MiXCR on the 5' RACE reads. This table has thousands of distinct CDR3 sequences, approximately 32% appearing once. The time point is: sample taken at primary tumor resection. The authors sequenced whole RNA from tumor, nontumor lung or frozen PBMC without sorting. The input for sequencing was PBMCs, taken at surgery. The receptor source for this set is a female donor with early-stage non-small cell lung cancer.

On this clonotype itself: This beta chain is an unintended read in a library built for alpha chains; its size means little. This chain connects TRBV6-5 to TRBJ2-7; a weak D match, TRBD1 (7 bases). The germline gives CDR1 MNHEY, CDR2 SVGAGI. Trimming removed 2 bases from V and 6 bases from J, with 11 bases in between. The CDR3 runs to 13 residues. Here the CDR3 DNA reads TGTGCCAGCAGTTACGGAGGGACAGTCGAGCAGTACTTC. It specifies CASSYGGTVEQYF.

About this clonotype itself: The library was built for alpha chains, so this beta chain is an off-target read and its size means little. This chain links TRBV6-2 or TRBV6-3 with TRBJ2-7; 13 nucleotides align to TRBD2. This CDR3 has 15 residues. V gave up 6 bases and J gave up 2 bases; unmatched junction bases: 4. Per the germline V gene, CDR1 is MNHEY and CDR2 is SVGEGT. The CDR3 DNA sequence: TGTGCCAGCAGACCCGGACTAGCGGGAGCCTACGAGCAGTACTTC. Translated: CASRPGLAGAYEQYF.

This clonotype was detected only once. This beta chain lies outside the target of a library built for alpha chains; its clone size means little. The chain has TRBV18 and TRBJ2-1; D is perhaps TRBD2 (6 bases). Trimming took 4 bases from V and 6 from J, leaving 10 bases between them. Germline-derived CDR1 and CDR2 are KGHSH and LQKENI. The CDR3 runs to 13 residues. CDR3 in DNA: TGTGCCAGCTCACGACTAGAAAGCAATGAGCAGTTCTTC. Protein sequence: CASSRLESNEQFF. Full variable domain (outside the CDR3, taken from reference TRBV18 and TRBJ2-1): NAGVMQNPRHLVRRRGQEARLRCSPMKGHSHVYWYRQLPEEGLKFMVYLQKENIIDESGMPKERFSAEFPKEGPSILRIQQVVRGDSAAYFCASSRLESNEQFFGPGTRLTVL.

This clonotype was seen only once. This beta chain is a stray read from a library made for alpha chains; its abundance is not meaningful. The rearrangement links TRBV3-1 to TRBJ2-7, with 9 bases identical to TRBD1. Germline V lookup: CDR1 LGHDT, CDR2 YNNKEL (reference sequence). Unmatched junction bases numbered 3, after V lost 0 bases and J lost 3 bases. CDR3 length: 15 residues. The CDR3 sequence: CASSQEATGGYEQYF. As DNA, the CDR3 is TGTGCCAGCAGCCAAGAGGCGACAGGGGGCTACGAGCAGTACTTC.

By proportion, this clonotype is medium-sized. This beta chain represents an off-target read in a library built for alpha chains; its size is of limited meaning. J is TRBJ2-3 and V is TRBV12-3 or TRBV12-4; TRBD2 agrees at 7 bases. The CDR3 is 14 amino acids. Germline trimming cut 3 bases from V and 5 bases from J; bases unmatched to any gene: 5. CDR3 residues: CASSFAGVGDTQYF. The CDR3 DNA is TGTGCCAGCAGTTTCGCGGGAGTGGGAGATACGCAGTATTTT.

Points on this clonotype: For a library built for alpha chains, this beta chain is a stray read; little rests on its size. This chain uses TRBV6-5 with TRBJ2-5, with unresolved D. Germline-derived CDR1 and CDR2 are MNHEY and SVGAGI. V lost 5 bases to trimming and J lost 0 bases, with 10 bases between them. CDR3 size: 14 residues. CDR3 nucleotide sequence: TGTGCCAGCAGTGCAGGACCGAACCAAGAGACCCAGTACTTC. It yields the protein CASSAGPNQETQYF.

For this clonotype: This beta chain slipped into a library made for alpha chains as a stray read, so its size is not meaningful. This chain joins TRBV6-2 or TRBV6-3 and TRBJ2-1, with 8 bases identical to TRBD1. Trimming removed 6 bases from V and 6 bases from J; junction bases left unmatched: 7. Germline V gene sequence: CDR1 MNHEY, CDR2 SVGEGT. The CDR3 has 14 amino acids. CDR3 amino acids: CASRWTGYGNEQFF. The CDR3 DNA follows: TGTGCCAGCAGATGGACAGGGTATGGCAATGAGCAGTTCTTC.

This clonotype appeared a few times. This beta chain represents an off-target read in a library built for alpha chains; its size is of limited meaning. This sequence joins TRBV7-3 and TRBJ2-2, with 7 bases lining up with TRBD2. The germline gives CDR1 SGHTA, CDR2 FQGTGA. CDR3 length: 17 amino acids. The J segment lost 3 bases and the V segment lost 2 bases, leaving 9 bases of the junction unmatched. CDR3 bases: TGTGCCAGCAGCTTAGCTCCCGGCCTAGCGGACACCGGGGAGCTGTTTTTT. Its protein is CASSLAPGLADTGELFF.

This clonotype was counted between two and nine times. This beta chain is off target for a library built for alpha chains, so its abundance means little. The chain links TRBV4-2 to TRBJ2-2; 11 nucleotides line up with TRBD2. The CDR3 length is 17 residues. The V gene end was trimmed by 1 base and the J gene end by 0 bases; junction bases not matched to a gene: 1. Germline CDR1 and CDR2: LGHNA and YNFKEQ. The CDR3 bases are TGTGCCAGCAGCCAAGGACTAGCGGGATCGAACACCGGGGAGCTGTTTTTT. The encoded protein is CASSQGLAGSNTGELFF.

The table lists this clonotype with a few counts. This beta chain is an off-target read within a library intended for alpha chains, so its frequency means little. The chain has TRBV11-2 and TRBJ2-5; 8 bases line up with TRBD2. Trimming cost V 3 bases and J 0 bases; bases outside gene matches: 6. CDR3 length equals 16 residues. Germline CDR1 is SGHAT and CDR2 is FQNNGV. The CDR3 DNA is TGTGCCAGCAGCTTTGGAGGACTAGCAGACCAAGAGACCCAGTACTTC. Protein product: CASSFGGLADQETQYF.

This clonotype occurred a few times. This beta chain lies outside the target of a library built for alpha chains; its clone size means little. The rearrangement uses TRBV9 and TRBJ2-1, with 8 bases that match TRBD2. J was trimmed by 4 bases and V by 1 base; bases with no gene match: 4. Looked up from germline, CDR1 is SGDLS and CDR2 is YYNGEE. The CDR3 has 15 residues. CDR3 sequence (DNA): TGTGCCAGCAGCGTATCCGGGAGGGGGTACAATGAGCAGTTCTTC. Translating gives CASSVSGRGYNEQFF.

Regarding this clonotype: This beta chain represents an off-target read in a library built for alpha chains; its size is of limited meaning. The V call is TRBV3-1, the J call TRBJ2-7, with 11 bases identical to TRBD2. J was trimmed by 0 bases and V by 4 bases; bases with no gene match: 8. Germline-derived CDR1 and CDR2 are LGHDT and YNNKEL (reference sequence). The CDR3 has 17 residues. The DNA of the CDR3 is TGTGCCAGCAGCCCCCGGACTAGCGGGTTGAGCTCCTACGAGCAGTACTTC. Its protein product is CASSPRTSGLSSYEQYF.

This clonotype has a handful of counts. Because the library targeted alpha chains, this beta chain is an off-target read whose size means little. The rearrangement links TRBV5-5 to TRBJ2-1; D possibly uses TRBD1 or TRBD2 (5 bases each). The CDR3 contains 18 residues. Germline V lookup: CDR1 SGHKS, CDR2 YYEKEE (reference sequence). With 3 bases removed from V and 0 bases from J, the gap between germline ends came to 19 bases. For the CDR3, the DNA is TGTGCCAGCAGCTGGGAGACAGTTTACCTTAGCTCCTACAATGAGCAGTTCTTC. Amino acids: CASSWETVYLSSYNEQFF. Full variable domain (outside the CDR3, taken from reference TRBV5-5 and TRBJ2-1): DAGVTQSPTHLIKTRGQQVTLRCSPISGHKSVSWYQQVLGQGPQFIFQYYEKEERGRGNFPDRFSARQFPNYSSELNVNALLLGDSALYLCASSWETVYLSSYNEQFFGPGTRLTVL.

Comment on this clonotype: With the library built for alpha chains, this beta chain is off target and its frequency is not meaningful. V usage is TRBV28 and J usage is TRBJ1-1, with D unclear. Trimming pared 4 bases from V and 1 base from J, leaving 7 bases between. The germline gives CDR1 MDHEN, CDR2 SYDVKM. The CDR3 sequence is 13 residues long. CDR3 sequence reads: CASSYRSNTEAFF. In DNA, the CDR3 is TGTGCCAGCAGTTATCGCTCGAACACTGAAGCTTTCTTT.

Turning to this clonotype: The library was designed around alpha chains, so this beta chain is a stray read whose abundance carries little weight. DNA for the CDR3: TGTGCCAGCAGTTTACCCAGGGGAGAGACCCAGTACTTC. As protein: CASSLPRGETQYF. The V call is TRBV12-3 or TRBV12-4, the J call TRBJ2-5, with D possibly matching TRBD1 (6 bases). Trimming pared 2 bases from V and 4 bases from J, leaving 8 bases between. The CDR3 length is 13 residues.

A note on this clonotype: For a library built for alpha chains, this beta chain is a stray read; little rests on its size. The V gene is TRBV20-1, the J gene TRBJ2-5; tentatively, D is TRBD1 or TRBD2 (5 bases each). Germline V gene lookup returns CDR1 DFQATT and CDR2 SNEGSKA (reference sequence). V gave up 5 bases and J gave up 5 bases, with 15 bases separating them. CDR3 length: 13 amino acids. CDR3: CSAPGEGTETQYF. In DNA, the CDR3 is TGCAGTGCTCCCGGGGAAGGGACGGAGACCCAGTACTTC.

As regards this clonotype: This beta chain represents an off-target read in a library built for alpha chains; its size is of limited meaning. This chain links TRBV3-1 with TRBJ2-3; 9 nucleotides line up with TRBD2. With 6 bases clipped from V and 0 bases from J, the junction kept 4 bases outside the gene matches. The CDR3 is 15 residues long. The germline V gene has CDR1 LGHDT and CDR2 YNNKEL (reference sequence). CDR3 sequence reads: CASSLAGRSTDTQYF. The CDR3 DNA follows: TGTGCCAGCAGTCTAGCGGGACGTAGCACAGATACGCAGTATTTT.

This clonotype was counted only a few times. Because this beta chain is a stray read in a library intended to capture alpha chains, its abundance should not be given much weight. The chain employs TRBV7-2 and TRBJ2-5; 8 positions agree with TRBD1. This CDR3 has 13 amino acids. J lost 6 bases, V lost 3 bases, and 3 bases had no gene match. Germline V gene lookup returns CDR1 SGHTA and CDR2 FQGNSA. The CDR3 is CASSFGTGKTQYF. As DNA, the CDR3 is TGTGCCAGCAGCTTTGGGACAGGAAAGACCCAGTACTTC.

This clonotype was seen a few times. The library was built for alpha chains, so this beta chain is an off-target read and its size means little. V is TRBV20-1 and J is TRBJ2-1; 10 bases agree with TRBD2. This CDR3 comprises 12 residues. The germline CDR1 and CDR2 sequences are DFQATT and SNEGSKA (reference sequence). V trimming: 4 bases; J trimming: 9 bases; junction bases outside the gene matches: 3. The CDR3 coding sequence is TGCAGTGCTATCCTAGCGGGAGTTGAGCAGTTCTTC. This codes for CSAILAGVEQFF.

A note on this clonotype: A library made for alpha chains picked up this beta chain off target, so its size means little. The rearrangement uses TRBV7-9 and TRBJ2-1; 15 nucleotides match TRBD2. This CDR3 comprises 19 residues. Germline assignment: CDR1 SEHNR and CDR2 FQNEAQ (reference sequence). Unmatched junction bases numbered 13, after V lost 5 bases and J lost 5 bases. CDR3 sequence reads: CASSHPPGLAGGWNNEQFF. CDR3 nucleotides: TGTGCCAGCAGCCACCCCCCGGGACTAGCGGGAGGTTGGAACAATGAGCAGTTCTTC.

In this sample, this clonotype turned up a few times. This beta chain is off target for a library built for alpha chains, so its abundance means little. The gene calls are TRBV7-2 and TRBJ2-5, with 14 bases fitting TRBD2. This CDR3 is 16 amino acids long. The V gene end was trimmed by 6 bases and the J gene end by 3 bases; junction bases not matched to a gene: 6. Germline CDR1 SGHTA, CDR2 FQGNSA. The CDR3 DNA is TGTGCCAGCAGAGGACTAGCGGGAGGCCGAAAAGAGACCCAGTACTTC. It specifies CASRGLAGGRKETQYF.